A selection of T cell receptor beta chains follows, all from one sample in a study of T cell responses to AZD1222 COVID-19 vaccine. Data came from immunoSEQ multiplex PCR; TCRdb stores just in-frame clones and leaves some out. Among about 92,000 clones listed, about 89% were seen once. The sequences come from peripheral blood, collected on day 0 of AZD1222 vaccination. The origin of the receptors is an adult in good health. Each CDR3 is given with its conserved first and last residue. The order of the fields is D gene, V gene, clone size, J gene, CDR3 protein, CDR3 DNA. A D gene is named only where the DNA matches it firmly. The size of a clone is reported for some rows only, either as once, few or many, or as a class for expanded clones.

D: TRBD1; V: TRBV5-1; size: few; J: TRBJ2-3; CDR3: CASTTGQGTDTQYF; DNA: TGCGCCAGCACAACGGGACAGGGGACAGATACGCAGTATTTT
D: NA; V: TRBV7-8; size: NA; J: TRBJ1-1; CDR3: CASSPGIQRRNTEAFF; DNA: TGTGCCAGCAGCCCAGGGATCCAAAGGCGGAACACTGAAGCTTTCTTT
D: NA; V: TRBV5-1; size: NA; J: TRBJ1-5; CDR3: CASSPGGQGNQPQHF; DNA: TGCGCCAGCAGCCCTGGTGGCCAGGGCAATCAGCCCCAGCATTTT
D: NA; V: TRBV2; size: NA; J: TRBJ2-7; CDR3: CATRGGLSYEQYF; DNA: TGTGCCACCAGGGGGGGGCTGTCCTACGAGCAGTACTTC
D: NA; V: TRBV28; size: NA; J: TRBJ1-6; CDR3: CASSLWAGMGNSPLHF; DNA: TGTGCCAGCAGTTTATGGGCAGGGATGGGAAATTCACCCCTCCACTTT
D: NA; V: TRBV19; size: NA; J: TRBJ1-1; CDR3: CAIRTQASMNTEAFF; DNA: TGTGCCATCCGTACCCAGGCCTCCATGAACACTGAAGCTTTCTTT
D: NA; V: TRBV5-1; size: NA; J: TRBJ2-1; CDR3: CASSLRGDSYNEQFF; DNA: TGCGCCAGCAGCTTGAGGGGGGATTCCTACAATGAGCAGTTCTTC
D: NA; V: TRBV4-1; size: once; J: TRBJ2-5; CDR3: CASSQSGFSARQETQYF; DNA: TGCGCCAGCAGCCAATCAGGTTTCTCCGCTAGGCAAGAGACCCAGTACTTC
D: NA; V: TRBV11-3; size: NA; J: TRBJ1-1; CDR3: CASSSAGTIGKAFF; DNA: TGTGCCAGCAGCTCGGCAGGGACGATCGGGAAGGCTTTCTTT
D: NA; V: TRBV5-1; size: NA; J: TRBJ1-1; CDR3: CASSLEGVEAFF; DNA: TGCGCCAGCAGCTTGGAGGGCGTTGAAGCTTTCTTT
D: NA; V: TRBV6-5; size: NA; J: TRBJ1-1; CDR3: CASIQQANTEAFF; DNA: TGTGCCAGCATCCAGCAGGCGAACACTGAAGCTTTCTTT
D: TRBD2; V: TRBV7-6; size: NA; J: TRBJ2-4; CDR3: CASSLTPGLAGDKYF; DNA: TGTGCCAGCAGCTTAACCCCCGGACTAGCGGGGGACAAGTACTTC
D: TRBD2; V: TRBV7-7; size: NA; J: TRBJ2-5; CDR3: CASSLAPAGVGETQYF; DNA: TGTGCTAGCAGCTTGGCCCCAGCGGGGGTAGGGGAGACCCAGTACTTC
D: TRBD1; V: TRBV7-3; size: few; J: TRBJ2-3; CDR3: CASSLTPGQGDTQYF; DNA: TGTGCCAGCAGCTTAACCCCCGGACAGGGTGATACGCAGTATTTT
D: NA; V: TRBV25-1; size: NA; J: TRBJ1-1; CDR3: CASSGQARVTEAFF; DNA: TGTGCCAGCAGTGGCCAGGCGAGGGTAACTGAAGCTTTCTTT
D: NA; V: TRBV19; size: medium-sized; J: TRBJ2-1; CDR3: CASSPGTLSYNEQFF; DNA: TGTGCCAGTAGTCCCGGGACACTATCCTACAATGAGCAGTTCTTC
D: TRBD1; V: TRBV6-4; size: NA; J: TRBJ1-2; CDR3: CASSASGTANYGYTF; DNA: TGTGCCAGCAGCGCATCGGGGACAGCTAACTATGGCTACACCTTC
D: TRBD1; V: TRBV5-1; size: NA; J: TRBJ2-2; CDR3: CASSETGVITGELFF; DNA: TGCGCCAGCAGCGAAACAGGGGTCATCACCGGGGAGCTGTTTTTT
D: NA; V: TRBV3-1/TRBV3-2; size: NA; J: TRBJ2-7; CDR3: CASSQGTGRSYEQYF; DNA: TGTGCCAGCAGCCAAGGTACAGGACGCTCCTACGAGCAGTACTTC
D: TRBD1; V: TRBV10-3; size: NA; J: TRBJ1-1; CDR3: CAISDQETGSITEAFF; DNA: TGTGCCATCAGTGACCAAGAGACAGGGTCGATCACTGAAGCTTTCTTT
D: NA; V: TRBV19; size: NA; J: TRBJ1-6; CDR3: CASRRADNSPLHF; DNA: TGTGCCAGTCGAAGGGCTGATAATTCACCCCTCCACTTT
D: TRBD2; V: TRBV15; size: NA; J: TRBJ2-7; CDR3: CATSLGTSGGGEQYF; DNA: TGTGCCACCAGCTTAGGGACTAGCGGGGGTGGCGAGCAGTACTTC
D: NA; V: TRBV7-2; size: NA; J: TRBJ1-2; CDR3: CASRPNVGLAGTF; DNA: TGTGCCAGCAGGCCCAACGTGGGATTAGCGGGCACCTTC
D: NA; V: TRBV2; size: NA; J: TRBJ1-1; CDR3: CASRRTAVNTEAFF; DNA: TGTGCCAGCAGACGGACTGCCGTGAACACTGAAGCTTTCTTT
D: NA; V: TRBV10-3; size: NA; J: TRBJ2-1; CDR3: CAISDATRTYNEQFF; DNA: TGTGCCATCAGTGACGCTACCCGAACCTACAATGAGCAGTTCTTC
D: TRBD1; V: TRBV5-6; size: NA; J: TRBJ2-4; CDR3: CASSLWTGAKNIQYF; DNA: TGTGCCAGCAGCCTCTGGACAGGGGCCAAAAACATTCAGTACTTC
D: NA; V: TRBV19; size: NA; J: TRBJ1-2; CDR3: CASSIPPHMGGYTF; DNA: TGTGCCAGTAGTATCCCGCCCCATATGGGTGGCTACACCTTC
D: NA; V: TRBV5-1; size: once; J: TRBJ2-7; CDR3: CASSFRGDEQYF; DNA: TGCGCCAGCAGCTTCCGAGGCGACGAGCAGTACTTC
D: NA; V: TRBV7-3; size: NA; J: TRBJ1-3; CDR3: CASSLSRGTDSGNTIYF; DNA: TGTGCCAGCAGCTTATCCCGCGGGACGGACTCTGGAAACACCATATATTTT
D: NA; V: TRBV18; size: NA; J: TRBJ1-3; CDR3: CASSPAAAGNTIYF; DNA: TGTGCCAGCTCACCAGCCGCAGCTGGAAACACCATATATTTT
D: TRBD1; V: TRBV19; size: NA; J: TRBJ1-2; CDR3: CASSILTTGGEGYGYTF; DNA: TGTGCCAGTAGTATACTTACCACAGGGGGCGAAGGCTATGGCTACACCTTC
D: TRBD1; V: TRBV6-5; size: NA; J: TRBJ2-7; CDR3: CASKPGQGFTIEQYF; DNA: TGTGCCAGCAAGCCGGGACAGGGGTTTACAATCGAGCAGTACTTC
D: NA; V: TRBV3-1/TRBV3-2; size: NA; J: TRBJ2-7; CDR3: CASSQDRWDEQYF; DNA: TGTGCCAGCAGCCAAGACCGGTGGGACGAGCAGTACTTC
D: NA; V: TRBV15; size: NA; J: TRBJ2-1; CDR3: CATSRSGLDSGNEQFF; DNA: TGTGCCACCAGCAGATCGGGGCTAGACAGTGGCAATGAGCAGTTCTTC
D: NA; V: TRBV29-1; size: NA; J: TRBJ1-2; CDR3: CSVEEYPQASYGYTF; DNA: TGCAGCGTTGAAGAGTACCCCCAGGCCTCCTATGGCTACACCTTC
D: NA; V: TRBV19; size: NA; J: TRBJ2-1; CDR3: CASSIEAGVNNEQFF; DNA: TGTGCCAGTAGTATAGAAGCGGGCGTTAACAATGAGCAGTTCTTC
D: NA; V: TRBV28; size: NA; J: TRBJ2-3; CDR3: CASRRVALTDTQYF; DNA: TGTGCCAGCAGGCGGGTGGCCCTCACAGATACGCAGTATTTT
D: NA; V: TRBV6-5; size: NA; J: TRBJ2-7; CDR3: CASWGISYEQYF; DNA: TGTGCCAGCTGGGGGATCTCCTACGAGCAGTACTTC
D: NA; V: TRBV6-5; size: NA; J: TRBJ1-2; CDR3: CASSYAVRDHYGYTF; DNA: TGTGCCAGCAGTTACGCGGTCAGGGATCACTATGGCTACACCTTC
D: NA; V: TRBV5-5; size: NA; J: TRBJ1-2; CDR3: CASSHGTFSGGYTF; DNA: TGTGCCAGCAGCCATGGAACATTTAGTGGTGGCTACACCTTC
D: NA; V: TRBV10-3; size: NA; J: TRBJ2-3; CDR3: CAISEERNTQYF; DNA: TGTGCCATCAGTGAGGAGAGAAATACGCAGTATTTT
D: TRBD1; V: TRBV7-2; size: NA; J: TRBJ2-1; CDR3: CASSLGTGGGEQFF; DNA: TGTGCCAGCAGCTTAGGGACAGGGGGCGGGGAGCAGTTCTTC
D: TRBD2; V: TRBV7-6; size: NA; J: TRBJ2-1; CDR3: CASSLVWRGIGYNEQFF; DNA: TGTGCCAGCAGCTTAGTTTGGCGGGGGATTGGGTACAATGAGCAGTTCTTC
D: NA; V: TRBV2; size: few; J: TRBJ2-5; CDR3: CASSEQEETQYF; DNA: TGTGCCAGCAGTGAACAAGAAGAGACCCAGTACTTC
D: TRBD1; V: TRBV6-5; size: NA; J: TRBJ1-4; CDR3: CATTGPTTNEKLFF; DNA: TGTGCAACGACAGGGCCAACAACTAATGAAAAACTGTTTTTT